The sequence of this T cell receptor (beta chain) was determined in a study of T cell clonality in common variable immunodeficiency. Germline-derived CDR1 and CDR2 are SNHLY and FYNNEI. The CDR3 runs 15 residues. The ends lost 7 bases at V and 1 base at J; junction bases unmatched: 8. Overall study results and limits: In common variable immunodeficiency, TCR beta chains reportedly carried fewer deletions and N-nucleotide insertions. Repertoire-complication correlations in CVID were limited by patient heterogeneity.

Reduced serum IgG, IgA and/or IgM plus specific antibody deficiency defined CVID. No CVID subject was ill or on immunomodulatory drugs when sampled. This clone has just a few counts. Its antigen is currently unknown. The missing CDR3 end, 3 residues past where the read stops, is filled in from the germline J gene. Here immunoSEQ multiplex PCR was the method, and the copy in TCRdb shows in-frame clones only, minus some. Sampling found more than 9,000 clones, none seen once. Specimen: peripheral blood mononuclear cells. The rearrangement uses TRBV2 and TRBJ2-7; 9 positions match TRBD1. The origin of this receptor is a human donor with common variable immunodeficiency. CDR3 sequence: CASTNPGQGSYEQYF. The sequenced part of the CDR3 DNA is TGTGCCAGCACCAACCCGGGACAGGGATCCTACGAG.